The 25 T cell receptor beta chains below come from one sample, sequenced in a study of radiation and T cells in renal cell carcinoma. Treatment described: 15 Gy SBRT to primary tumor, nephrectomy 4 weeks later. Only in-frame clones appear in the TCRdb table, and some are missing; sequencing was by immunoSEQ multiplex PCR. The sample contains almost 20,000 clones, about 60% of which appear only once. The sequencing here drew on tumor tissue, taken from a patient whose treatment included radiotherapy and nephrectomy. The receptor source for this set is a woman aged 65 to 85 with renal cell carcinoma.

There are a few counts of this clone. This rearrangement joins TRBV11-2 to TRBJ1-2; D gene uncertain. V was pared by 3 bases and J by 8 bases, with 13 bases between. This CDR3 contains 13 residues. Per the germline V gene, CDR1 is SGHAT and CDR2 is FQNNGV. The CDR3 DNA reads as TGTGCCAGCAGCTTTGGCCTTGTTAGGGGCTACACCTTC. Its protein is CASSFGLVRGYTF.

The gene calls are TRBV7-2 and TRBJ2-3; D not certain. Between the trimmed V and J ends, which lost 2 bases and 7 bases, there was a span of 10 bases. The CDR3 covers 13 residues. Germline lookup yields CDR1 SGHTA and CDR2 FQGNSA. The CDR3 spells CASSLSVGNTQYF. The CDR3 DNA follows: TGTGCCAGCAGCTTAAGCGTGGGGAATACGCAGTATTTT. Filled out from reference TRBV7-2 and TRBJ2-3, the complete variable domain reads GAGVSQSPSNKVTEKGKDVELRCDPISGHTALYWYRQSLGQGLEFLIYFQGNSAPDKSGLPSDRFSAERTGGSVSTLTIQRTQQEDSAVYLCASSLSVGNTQYFGPGTRLTVL.

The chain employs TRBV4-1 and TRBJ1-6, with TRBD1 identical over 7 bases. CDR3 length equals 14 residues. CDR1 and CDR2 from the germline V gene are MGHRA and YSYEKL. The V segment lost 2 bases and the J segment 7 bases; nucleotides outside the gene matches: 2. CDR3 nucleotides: TGCGCCAGCAGCCAAACAGGGGCCAATTCACCCCTCCACTTT. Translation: CASSQTGANSPLHF.

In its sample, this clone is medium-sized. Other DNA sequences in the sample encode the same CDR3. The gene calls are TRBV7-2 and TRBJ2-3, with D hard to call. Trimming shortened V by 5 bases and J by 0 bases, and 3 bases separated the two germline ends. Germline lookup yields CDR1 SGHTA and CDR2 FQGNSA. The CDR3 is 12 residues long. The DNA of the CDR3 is TGTGCCAGCAGCCCAAGCACAGATACGCAGTATTTT. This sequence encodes CASSPSTDTQYF.

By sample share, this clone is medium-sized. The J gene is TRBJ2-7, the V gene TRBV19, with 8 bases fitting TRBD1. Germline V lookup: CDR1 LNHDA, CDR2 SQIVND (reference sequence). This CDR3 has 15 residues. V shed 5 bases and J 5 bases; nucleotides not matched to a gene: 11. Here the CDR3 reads CASSGPMDRVNEQYF. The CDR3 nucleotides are TGTGCCAGTAGTGGGCCGATGGACAGGGTCAACGAGCAGTACTTC.

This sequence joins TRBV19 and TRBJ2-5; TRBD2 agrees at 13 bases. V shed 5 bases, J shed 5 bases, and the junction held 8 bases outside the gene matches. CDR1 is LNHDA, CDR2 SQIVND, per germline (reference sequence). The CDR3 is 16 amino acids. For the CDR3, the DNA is TGTGCCAGTAGTCGGACTAGCGGGGGCCCTGGGGAGACCCAGTACTTC. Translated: CASSRTSGGPGETQYF.

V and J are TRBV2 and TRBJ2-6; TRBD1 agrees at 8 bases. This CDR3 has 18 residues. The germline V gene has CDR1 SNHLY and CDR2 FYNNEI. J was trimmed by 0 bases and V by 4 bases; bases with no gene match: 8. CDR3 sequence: CASSGQGPTFSGANVLTF. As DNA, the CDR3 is TGTGCCAGCAGTGGACAGGGGCCCACCTTCTCTGGGGCCAACGTCCTGACTTTC.

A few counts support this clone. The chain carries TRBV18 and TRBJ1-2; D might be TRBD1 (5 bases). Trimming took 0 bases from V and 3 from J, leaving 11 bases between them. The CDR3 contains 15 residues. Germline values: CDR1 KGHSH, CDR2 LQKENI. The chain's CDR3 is CASSPPSEGYYGYTF. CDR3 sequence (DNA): TGTGCCAGCTCACCACCGAGCGAGGGGTACTATGGCTACACCTTC.

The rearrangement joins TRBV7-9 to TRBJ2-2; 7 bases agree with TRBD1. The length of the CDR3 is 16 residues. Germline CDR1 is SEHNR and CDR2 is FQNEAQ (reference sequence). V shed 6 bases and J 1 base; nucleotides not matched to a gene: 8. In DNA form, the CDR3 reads TGTGCCAGCAGGAAGGGGGACAGCCTGAACACCGGGGAGCTGTTTTTT. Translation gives CASRKGDSLNTGELFF.

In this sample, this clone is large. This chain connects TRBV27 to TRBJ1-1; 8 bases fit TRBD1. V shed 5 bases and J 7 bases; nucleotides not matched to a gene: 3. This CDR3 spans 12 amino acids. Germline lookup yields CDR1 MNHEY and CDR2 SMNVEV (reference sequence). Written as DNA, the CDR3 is TGTGCCAGCAGTCCCGGGACAGGTGAAGCTTTCTTT. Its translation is CASSPGTGEAFF.

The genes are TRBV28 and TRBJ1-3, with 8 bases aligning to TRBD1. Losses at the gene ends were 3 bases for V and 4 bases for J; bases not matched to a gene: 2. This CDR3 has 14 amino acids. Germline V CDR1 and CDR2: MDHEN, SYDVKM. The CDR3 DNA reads TGTGCCAGCAGTTTTCGACAGGGGGGAAACACCATATATTTT. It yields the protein CASSFRQGGNTIYF. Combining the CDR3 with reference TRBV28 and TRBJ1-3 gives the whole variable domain DVKVTQSSRYLVKRTGEKVFLECVQDMDHENMFWYRQDPGLGLRLIYFSYDVKMKEKGDIPEGYSVSREKKERFSLILESASTNQTSMYLCASSFRQGGNTIYFGEGSWLTVV.

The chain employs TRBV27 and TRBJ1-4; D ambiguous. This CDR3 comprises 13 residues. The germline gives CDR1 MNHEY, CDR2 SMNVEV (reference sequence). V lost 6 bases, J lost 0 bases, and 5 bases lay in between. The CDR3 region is CASRRSTNEKLFF. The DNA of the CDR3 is TGTGCCAGCAGGCGTTCAACTAATGAAAAACTGTTTTTT.

The DNA of the CDR3 is TGTGCCAGCAGCTTATTTGGCCCCGACAGGGGTCATGAGCAGTTCTTC. This gives the protein CASSLFGPDRGHEQFF. The gene calls are TRBV7-2 and TRBJ2-1, with 8 bases that match TRBD1. This CDR3 spans 16 amino acids. After removal of 2 bases from V and 8 bases from J, the junction contained 11 bases not matched to a gene. Per the germline V gene, CDR1 is SGHTA and CDR2 is FQGNSA.

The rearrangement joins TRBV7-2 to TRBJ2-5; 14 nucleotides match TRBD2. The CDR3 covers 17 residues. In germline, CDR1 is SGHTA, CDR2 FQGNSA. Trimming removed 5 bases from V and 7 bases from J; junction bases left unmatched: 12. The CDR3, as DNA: TGTGCCAGCAGCCTCCCTATGGGACTAGCGGGGGCAGGGACCCAGTACTTC. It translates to CASSLPMGLAGAGTQYF.

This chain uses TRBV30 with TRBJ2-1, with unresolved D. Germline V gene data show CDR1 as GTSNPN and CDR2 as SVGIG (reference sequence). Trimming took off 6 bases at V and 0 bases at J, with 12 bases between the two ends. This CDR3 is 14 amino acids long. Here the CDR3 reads CACRRAYSYNEQFF. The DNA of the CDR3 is TGTGCCTGCCGACGGGCTTACTCCTACAATGAGCAGTTCTTC.

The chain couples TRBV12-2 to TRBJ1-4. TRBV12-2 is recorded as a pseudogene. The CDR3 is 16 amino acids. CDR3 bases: TGTGCAAGTCGCTTAGCGCTGGATGCAACTAATGAAAAACTGTTTTTT. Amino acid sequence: CASRLALDATNEKLFF.

The DNA of the CDR3 is TGTGCCAGTAGTATGGGGGGGCTAAGTGCCTACGAGCAGTACTTC. Translated, it gives CASSMGGLSAYEQYF. The gene calls are TRBV19 and TRBJ2-7; possibly TRBD2 for D (7 bases). Per the germline V gene, CDR1 is LNHDA and CDR2 is SQIVND (reference sequence). V shed 3 bases and J shed 2 bases, with 14 bases lying between them. The CDR3 is 15 amino acids.

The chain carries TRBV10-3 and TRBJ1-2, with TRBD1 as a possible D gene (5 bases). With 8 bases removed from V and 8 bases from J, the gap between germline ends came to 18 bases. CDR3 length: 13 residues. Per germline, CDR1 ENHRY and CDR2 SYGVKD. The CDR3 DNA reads TGTGCCATCGGGGGAGAAACAGAGAGGGGCTACACCTTC. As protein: CAIGGETERGYTF.

This CDR3 reads CARKKGSTQYF. The CDR3 DNA sequence: TGTGCCCGAAAAAAAGGGAGTACTCAGTACTTC. This chain uses TRBV7-5 with TRBJ2-5; the table names TRBD2, a call not compared with the DNA. TRBV7-5 is given as a pseudogene. The CDR3 is 11 amino acids.

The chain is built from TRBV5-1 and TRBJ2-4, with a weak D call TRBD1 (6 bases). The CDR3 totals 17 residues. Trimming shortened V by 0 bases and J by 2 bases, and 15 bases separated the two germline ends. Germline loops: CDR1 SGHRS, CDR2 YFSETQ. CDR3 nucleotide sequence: TGCGCCAGCAGCTTGGATTACCGCAGGGGAACCAAAAACATTCAGTACTTC. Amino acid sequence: CASSLDYRRGTKNIQYF.

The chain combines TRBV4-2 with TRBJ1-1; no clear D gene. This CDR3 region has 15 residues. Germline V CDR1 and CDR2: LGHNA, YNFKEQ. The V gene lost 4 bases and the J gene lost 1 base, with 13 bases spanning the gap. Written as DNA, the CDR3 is TGTGCCAGCAGCCCCCAAAGGCCGAAGAACACTGAAGCTTTCTTT. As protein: CASSPQRPKNTEAFF.

For the CDR3, the DNA is TGTGCCAGCAGCCCCGAGCCCGGGGCCAACGTCCTGACTTTC. Translating gives CASSPEPGANVLTF. The chain uses TRBV5-6 and TRBJ2-6, with unresolved D. The CDR3 contains 14 residues. In germline, CDR1 is SGHDT, CDR2 YYEEEE. Trimming shortened V by 4 bases and J by 4 bases, and 9 bases separated the two germline ends.

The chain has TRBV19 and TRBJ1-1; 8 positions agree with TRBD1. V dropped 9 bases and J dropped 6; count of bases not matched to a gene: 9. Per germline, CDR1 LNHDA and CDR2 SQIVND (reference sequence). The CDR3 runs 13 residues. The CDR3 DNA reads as TGTGCCAGCATTACCCAGGGGGCAGCTGAAGCTTTCTTT. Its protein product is CASITQGAAEAFF.

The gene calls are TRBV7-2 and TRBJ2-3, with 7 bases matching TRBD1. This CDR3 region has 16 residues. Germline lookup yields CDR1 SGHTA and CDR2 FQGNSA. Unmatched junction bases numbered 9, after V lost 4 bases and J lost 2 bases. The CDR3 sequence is CASSSQGSRTTDTQYF. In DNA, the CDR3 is TGTGCCAGCAGCTCACAGGGGTCACGGACCACAGATACGCAGTATTTT.

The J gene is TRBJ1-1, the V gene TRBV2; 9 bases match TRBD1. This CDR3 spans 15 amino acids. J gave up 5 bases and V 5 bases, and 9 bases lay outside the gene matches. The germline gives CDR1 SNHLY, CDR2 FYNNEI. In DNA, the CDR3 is TGTGCCAGCAGTCTACGACAGGGGGGGGAAACTGAAGCTTTCTTT. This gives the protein CASSLRQGGETEAFF.